Shown below are 5 T cell receptor beta chains from a single sample sequenced in a study of T cells in Graves' hyperthyroidism and ophthalmopathy. There were TCR beta CDR3 regions amplified from RNA transcripts. A first-round RT-PCR of the TCR CDR3 used the HTBI primer set. TCRdb fed the multiplex PCR reads into MiXCR, producing one record per CDR3 protein. Here the sample spans 550,000 to 800,000 distinct CDR3 sequences, 15% to 20% being singletons. Sequenced: blood. These receptors were obtained from a man aged 45-65 years with Graves' hyperthyroidism.

This clonotype was found many times. The chain has TRBV7-8 and TRBJ2-1; D uncertain. The CDR3 loop spans 15 amino acids. Germline-derived CDR1 and CDR2 are SGHVS and FQNEAQ. The V end lost 3 bases, the J end lost 3 bases, and 12 bases lay between the germline ends. The CDR3 protein is CASSFDSTGYNEQFF. The CDR3 DNA follows: TGTGCCAGCAGCTTTGACTCTACCGGCTACAATGAGCAGTTCTTC.

The chain recombines TRBV7-9 with TRBJ1-3; a possible D gene is TRBD1 (6 bases). Germline loops: CDR1 SEHNR, CDR2 FQNEAQ (reference sequence). CDR3 length equals 16 residues. V was shortened by 0 bases and J by 4 bases, with 13 bases between the two germline ends. The CDR3: CASSLAFGGPGNTIYF. In nucleotides, the CDR3 is TGTGCCAGCAGCTTAGCGTTCGGGGGGCCGGGAAACACCATATATTTT.

This clonotype was detected many times. The chain has TRBV6-1 and TRBJ2-7; possible D gene TRBD2, 6 bases. Trimming cost V 2 bases and J 3 bases, with 14 bases left between them. This CDR3 contains 15 residues. CDR1 and CDR2 (germline): MNHNS, SASEGT. CDR3 region: CASSERGSGYYEQYF. In nucleotides, the CDR3 is TGTGCCAGCAGTGAACGGGGTAGCGGCTACTACGAGCAGTACTTC.

The chain recombines TRBV6-5 with TRBJ2-1; D is unresolved. V was trimmed by 2 bases and J by 0 bases, leaving 8 bases between them. CDR1 and CDR2 (germline): MNHEY, SVGAGI. The CDR3 is 15 residues long. The chain's CDR3 is CASSYRLDSYNEQFF. CDR3 coding DNA: TGTGCCAGCAGTTACCGACTCGACTCCTACAATGAGCAGTTCTTC.

This clonotype was found a few times. The chain joins TRBV4-1 to TRBJ2-3; D may be TRBD2 (6 bases). The CDR3 extends over 16 amino acids. Between the trimmed V and J ends, which lost 1 base and 4 bases, there was a span of 15 bases. In germline, CDR1 is MGHRA, CDR2 YSYEKL. The CDR3 DNA is TGCGCCAGCAGCCAAGGATCGGGAGTAAGTGCAGATACGCAGTATTTT. It translates to CASSQGSGVSADTQYF.